Listed below are T cell receptor beta chains from one sample, sequenced in a study of cytomegalovirus exposure and HLA in healthy donors. Assay: immunoSEQ multiplex PCR; the TCRdb copy retains only in-frame clones and omits some. Of approximately 150,000 clones in the sample, 77% were seen once. Sequencing used PBMCs. Receptors were obtained from a male donor in good health and CMV-seropositive. Each CDR3 is given without its conserved first and last residue.

TRBV14	TRBJ2-7	11	ASSLPGVIEQY
TRBV4-1	TRBJ2-3	13	ASSRDGGDTDTQY
TRBV6-5	TRBJ1-1	10	ASRLTGGRAF
TRBV4-1	TRBJ2-5	12	ASSRRVSQETQY
TRBV5-6	TRBJ2-3	12	ASSRTGETDTQY
TRBV2	TRBJ2-2	11	ASRHDTTGELF
TRBV5-4	TRBJ1-1	13	ASSPWDRGVTEAF
TRBV6-5	TRBJ1-5	13	ASSRMGGGNQPQH
TRBV9	TRBJ2-7	12	ASSAGSYSYEQY
TRBV6-1	TRBJ2-1	12	ASHSGGALNEQF
TRBV5-6	TRBJ2-2	14	ASSQGQGAHPGELF
TRBV30	TRBJ1-5	13	AWSVGGTRREPQH
TRBV2	TRBJ1-2	11	ASSEGQGNGYT
TRBV2	TRBJ2-3	15	ASRALLGPLSTDTQY
TRBV5-6	TRBJ2-1	13	ASSLVQGAGNEQF
TRBV2	TRBJ1-2	13	ASSVEGDGYYGYT
TRBV5-8	TRBJ1-4	12	ASSLGQGSEELF
TRBV4-1	TRBJ1-5	16	ASSPAMTGPYSNQPQH
TRBV10-1	TRBJ2-3	12	ASRDSSSTDTQY
TRBV4-3	TRBJ2-7	12	ASAPRQGPDEQY
TRBV18	TRBJ1-1	12	ASSPDRGNTEAF
TRBV30	TRBJ2-1	13	AWRAGQGPPPEQF
TRBV30	TRBJ2-2	13	AWSGGQGISGELF
TRBV10-3	TRBJ2-7	13	AISELLAGSYEQY
TRBV4-3	TRBJ2-5	12	ASSPAGMGETQY
TRBV15	TRBJ1-2	13	ATSRSDRDPSGYT
TRBV30	TRBJ2-7	12	AWKEGGSSYEQY
TRBV5-1	TRBJ1-1	10	ASSLPNTEAF
TRBV7-2	TRBJ2-7	12	ASSPGWARYEQY
TRBV25-1	TRBJ2-2	14	ASSEYKGANTGELF
TRBV4-1	TRBJ2-7	12	ASSQEGGTRPKY
TRBV7-8	TRBJ1-1	15	ASSAIDRGRMNTEAF
TRBV12-5	TRBJ1-1	15	ASGLAPTGRKVTEAF
TRBV6-5	TRBJ2-5	13	ASSHTRGAGETQY
TRBV15	TRBJ2-1	13	ATSSGAGGPREQF
TRBV30	TRBJ1-6	12	AWRYSSYNSPLH
TRBV5-1	TRBJ1-2	11	ASSPEGRYGYT
TRBV25-1	TRBJ1-4	14	ASSEYRGSTNEKLF
TRBV30	TRBJ1-1	11	AWSFPPGLEAF
TRBV27	TRBJ2-7	17	ASSLGGTGVAGPSDEQY
TRBV27	TRBJ1-5	11	ASSLGPNQPQH
TRBV12-5	TRBJ1-2	14	ASGLVGTVTNYGYT